This TCR beta chain was identified in a study of control samples from healthy donors and cancer patients. Produced via immunoSEQ multiplex PCR; TCRdb's table is partial and in-frame only. In the table there are roughly 100,000 clones, around nine tenths of which are singletons. This CDR3 has 16 residues. V lost 0 bases and J lost 2; bases outside the gene matches: 5. Germline V gene lookup returns CDR1 MNHNY and CDR2 SVGAGI (reference sequence). This chain uses TRBV6-6 with TRBJ2-7, with 9 positions matching TRBD1. The sample comprised PBMCs. The sequence came from a man between 60 and 75 years old with lung cancer. The CDR3 reads CASSYSAGTGPYEQYF. In DNA, the CDR3 is TGTGCCAGCAGTTACTCTGCGGGGACAGGGCCCTACGAGCAGTACTTC.